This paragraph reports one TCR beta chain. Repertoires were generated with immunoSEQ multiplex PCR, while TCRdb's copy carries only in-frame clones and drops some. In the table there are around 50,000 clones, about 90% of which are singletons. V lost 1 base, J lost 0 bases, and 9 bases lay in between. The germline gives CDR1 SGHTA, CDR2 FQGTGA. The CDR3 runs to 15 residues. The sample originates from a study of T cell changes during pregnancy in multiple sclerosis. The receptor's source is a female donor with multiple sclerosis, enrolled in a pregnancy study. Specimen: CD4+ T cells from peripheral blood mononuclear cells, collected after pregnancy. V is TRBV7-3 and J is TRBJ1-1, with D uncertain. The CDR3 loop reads CASSLNSGLNTEAFF. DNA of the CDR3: TGTGCCAGCAGCTTAAATTCGGGGTTGAACACTGAAGCTTTCTTT. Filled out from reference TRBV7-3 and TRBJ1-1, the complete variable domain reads GAGVSQTPSNKVTEKGKYVELRCDPISGHTALYWYRQSLGQGPEFLIYFQGTGAADDSGLPNDRFFAVRPEGSVSTLKIQRTERGDSAVYLCASSLNSGLNTEAFFGQGTRLTVV.